This is a list of T cell receptor beta chains from one sample in a study of early T cells in non-severe SARS-CoV-2 infection. TCRdb re-called the 5' RACE reads through MiXCR, storing one row per CDR3 protein. Altogether 25,000 to 40,000 distinct CDR3 sequences are present, 4.5% to 5% being singletons, with the ten largest covering approximately 7.5%. The sequencing sample was made of whole blood. The source of these receptors is an adult who was a healthcare worker with PCR-confirmed SARS-CoV-2 infection or an uninfected control (not recorded which). Both conserved end residues are part of each CDR3. The D gene is left open where the match is weak. Expanded clones are given a class, and other clones once, few, many or no size at all.

TGCGCCAGCAGCCAAAACAGGGGGCCCGATACGCAGTATTTT,CASSQNRGPDTQYF,many,TRBJ2-3,TRBD1,TRBV4-1
TGCGCCAGCATCGGACGGAACCCTCCCTTAGAGACCCAGTACTTC,CASIGRNPPLETQYF,-,TRBJ2-5,-,TRBV10-1
TGCGCCAGCAGCCAAGACAGGGTTGTGAACATTCAGTACTTC,CASSQDRVVNIQYF,many,TRBJ2-4,-,TRBV4-1
TGTGCCAGCTCACCCCAGGGCCTCTCTGGAAACACCATATATTTT,CASSPQGLSGNTIYF,-,TRBJ1-3,-,TRBV18
TGCAGTGCTCCACAGGGTTCACCCCTCCACTTT,CSAPQGSPLHF,many,TRBJ1-6,-,TRBV20-1
TGCGCCAGCAGCTTGGGGCAGGGTGACACCGGGGAGCTGTTTTTT,CASSLGQGDTGELFF,-,TRBJ2-2,-,TRBV5-1
TGTGCCAGCAGTCCCCGGACAGGGAACCGCAACACCGGGGAGCTGTTTTTT,CASSPRTGNRNTGELFF,many,TRBJ2-2,TRBD1,TRBV6-1
TGCAGTGCTCCGGCTATCCTCTATGGCTACACCTTC,CSAPAILYGYTF,few,TRBJ1-2,-,TRBV20-1
TGCGGGGTTACTCCCTCTGGAAACACCATATATTTT,CGVTPSGNTIYF,many,TRBJ1-3,-,TRBV30
TGTGCCAGCAGTTTCCAGGGTCTTGCTAATGAAAAACTGTTTTTT,CASSFQGLANEKLFF,many,TRBJ1-4,-,TRBV28
TGTGCCAGCAGTCCAACAGGGACCACTAATCAGCCCCAGCATTTT,CASSPTGTTNQPQHF,many,TRBJ1-5,-,TRBV27
TGCAGTGCTAGCCGGGACAGGGGAGATCAGCCCCAGCATTTT,CSASRDRGDQPQHF,-,TRBJ1-5,TRBD1,TRBV20-1
TGTGCCAGCAGCTTTTCTATGGGCAAATCCGGGGAGCTGTTTTTT,CASSFSMGKSGELFF,-,TRBJ2-2,-,TRBV7-3
TGTGCCAGCAGCGTCGGACTAGCTACTGTTTGGCAAGAGACCCAGTACTTC,CASSVGLATVWQETQYF,many,TRBJ2-5,TRBD2,TRBV7-9
TGTGCCAGCAGCTTAGGCAGCTCTGGGGCCAACGTCCTGACTTTC,CASSLGSSGANVLTF,few,TRBJ2-6,-,TRBV11-2
TGTGCCAGCAGGCCGGGACACTCGAACACCGGGGAGCTGTTTTTT,CASRPGHSNTGELFF,-,TRBJ2-2,-,TRBV6-5
TGTGCCAGCAGTCCCTCGAGCTCCTACGAGCAGTACTTC,CASSPSSSYEQYF,-,TRBJ2-7,-,TRBV28
TGCAGTGCTAGAGATCTGGGGGCGAGCTCCTATAATTCACCCCTCCACTTT,CSARDLGASSYNSPLHF,few,TRBJ1-6,-,TRBV20-1
TGTGCCAGCAGTTTATTCTGGAACGGCAATGAGCAGTTCTTC,CASSLFWNGNEQFF,-,TRBJ2-1,-,TRBV12-3/TRBV12-4
TGCGCCAGCAGCTTGGACATCGGGGGCGAAAAACTGTTTTTT,CASSLDIGGEKLFF,many,TRBJ1-4,-,TRBV5-1
TGTGCCAGCAGCAATCCGGTGAGGGACTCCTACAATGAGCAGTTCTTC,CASSNPVRDSYNEQFF,-,TRBJ2-1,-,TRBV7-6
TGTGCTAGTGGCCTGTACAATGAGCAGTTCTTC,CASGLYNEQFF,many,TRBJ2-1,-,TRBV12-5
TGTGCCAGCAGTTTGTCGAGCTCCTACAATGAGCAGTTCTTC,CASSLSSSYNEQFF,many,TRBJ2-1,-,TRBV12-3/TRBV12-4
TGTGCCTGGAGTGTAAGGGCTCCCACCGGGGAGCTGTTTTTT,CAWSVRAPTGELFF,-,TRBJ2-2,-,TRBV30
TGTGCCAGCAGCCGGGACAATAATTCACCCCTCCACTTT,CASSRDNNSPLHF,-,TRBJ1-6,-,TRBV6-4
TGCGCCAGCAGCAGAGGGACTAGCGGGGCACAAGATACGCAGTATTTT,CASSRGTSGAQDTQYF,-,TRBJ2-3,TRBD2,TRBV4-3
TGTGCCACCTACATGAACACTGAAGCTTTCTTT,CATYMNTEAFF,many,TRBJ1-1,-,TRBV2
TGTGCCAGCAGCCCCACAGGGGGGAGGGCTGAAGCTTTCTTT,CASSPTGGRAEAFF,-,TRBJ1-1,TRBD1,TRBV2
TGTGCCAGCAGTTCCCCGGGACAGCCCTACAATGAGCAGTTCTTC,CASSSPGQPYNEQFF,many,TRBJ2-1,TRBD1,TRBV6-5
TGTGCTAGTGGTTTGGTCACCGGGACTAGCGAGCCCAATGAGCAGTTCTTC,CASGLVTGTSEPNEQFF,many,TRBJ2-1,TRBD2,TRBV12-5
TGTGCCAGCAGCTTAGGGGCCTGGGCGGGCACCGGGGAGCTGTTTTTT,CASSLGAWAGTGELFF,few,TRBJ2-2,-,TRBV7-6
TGCAGCCAGCTAGATAGGGAAAACACTGAAGCTTTCTTT,CSQLDRENTEAFF,many,TRBJ1-1,-,TRBV20-1
TGTGCCAGCAGCCGGCCTGGAACGAGGGGCGCCTACAATGAGCAGTTCTTC,CASSRPGTRGAYNEQFF,many,TRBJ2-1,-,TRBV5-6
TGTGCTAGTGGTCTCAACTACAATGAGCAGTTCTTC,CASGLNYNEQFF,-,TRBJ2-1,-,TRBV12-5
TGTGCCACCAGTGACCAGGACAGGGAGGGCTACACCTTC,CATSDQDREGYTF,many,TRBJ1-2,TRBD1,TRBV24-1
TGTGCCAGTAGTAACCGACAGGCTGCGCGGACTAATGAAAAACTGTTTTTT,CASSNRQAARTNEKLFF,many,TRBJ1-4,-,TRBV19
TGTGCCAGCAGTTCCGGACAGGGGGCGTCTGAAGCTTTCTTT,CASSSGQGASEAFF,many,TRBJ1-1,TRBD1,TRBV27
TGTGCCAGCAGTTTAATAATGGGGGGGCGCACAGATACGCAGTATTTT,CASSLIMGGRTDTQYF,many,TRBJ2-3,-,TRBV28
TGTGCCAGCAGCCCGGCTCGCACACGTAACACTGAAGCTTTCTTT,CASSPARTRNTEAFF,many,TRBJ1-1,-,TRBV6-5
TGTGCCAGCAGATTCGCCCTCAGAGGAGGGACTGAAGCTTTCTTT,CASRFALRGGTEAFF,-,TRBJ1-1,-,TRBV5-5
TGTGCCAGCAGCGCCTCCGAGTGGGGAGAGCAGTACTTC,CASSASEWGEQYF,many,TRBJ2-7,-,TRBV5-5
TGTGCCAGCGCGCCTAGCGGGGGGGCAATAGATACGCAGTATTTT,CASAPSGGAIDTQYF,-,TRBJ2-3,TRBD2,TRBV11-2
TGCGCCAGCAGCTTGAAGGGGGAAGGAAACACCATATATTTT,CASSLKGEGNTIYF,many,TRBJ1-3,-,TRBV5-1
TGTGCCAGCAGCGGGGGACTGTATGGCTACACCTTC,CASSGGLYGYTF,-,TRBJ1-2,-,TRBV9
TGTGCCACCAGTGACATGACAGGCCCCGGGGAGCTGTTTTTT,CATSDMTGPGELFF,many,TRBJ2-2,-,TRBV24-1
TGCAGCGTTGCCGGAAACTCTGGAAACACCATATATTTT,CSVAGNSGNTIYF,many,TRBJ1-3,-,TRBV29-1
TGTGCCAGCAGTTACCGGGACAGGGGGGGCGAGCAGTACTTC,CASSYRDRGGEQYF,few,TRBJ2-7,TRBD1,TRBV3-1
TGTGCCAGCAGCTTAAGTCGAGGAAACACTGAAGCTTTCTTT,CASSLSRGNTEAFF,many,TRBJ1-1,-,TRBV7-2